This TCR beta chain is drawn from a study of shared clonotypes between healthy human individuals. Overall study context: Donors, aged 18 to 49, were two women and a few men. Each donor contributed plates that comprised three CD4 naive, three CD4 memory, two CD8 naive and one CD8 memory.

Assay: immunoSEQ multiplex PCR; the TCRdb copy retains only in-frame clones and omits some. Here the sample spans about 2.4 million clones, 90% to 95% being singletons. The healthy adult donors were HIV-negative and reported no recent acute infections or vaccinations. A note on this clone: Antigen: not known.

Study-level findings and limits: The sharing of 4% to 5.5% of naive CD4 clonotypes was seen across several donors.

The sequence derives from a man between 18 and 35 years old in good health. Some clones in this sample may be carry-over from other donors' samples. Specimen: naive CD4+ T cells from PBMCs. Subset: CD45RA+ positively selected.

The DNA for the CDR3 is TGTGCCAGCAGCTTAGAAGGGGGGACACCCCTCCACTTT. Translation: CASSLEGGTPLHF. The rearrangement links TRBV11-1 to TRBJ1-6; tentatively, D is TRBD1 (6 bases). CDR3 length: 13 residues. The V and J ends lost 1 base and 11 bases respectively, with 9 bases between them. From germline, CDR1 is SGHAT and CDR2 FQDESV (reference sequence).